Listed below are T cell receptor beta chains from one sample, sequenced in a study of T cell responses to AZD1222 COVID-19 vaccine. Measured with immunoSEQ multiplex PCR; TCRdb has only the in-frame clones, and not every one. Of 100,000 to 150,000 clones listed, 90% are singletons. Sequenced material: peripheral blood, taken on day 0 of MenACWY control vaccination. These receptors came from an adult in good health. Each CDR3 is given with its conserved first and last residue. The order of the fields is clone size, D gene, J gene, V gene, CDR3 DNA, CDR3 protein. The D gene is left open where the match is weak. Clone size, where shown, is once, few, many, or a class for clones that have expanded.

-	-	TRBJ2-3	TRBV28	TGTGCCAGCAGTGAGATAGGACAGAGCACAGATACGCAGTATTTT	CASSEIGQSTDTQYF
-	-	TRBJ2-2	TRBV21-1	TGTGTCCCGGGTGTTACCGACACCGGGGAGCTGTTTTTT	CVPGVTDTGELFF
-	-	TRBJ1-1	TRBV25-1	TGTGCCAGCCCCTTCATGAACACTGAAGCTTTCTTT	CASPFMNTEAFF
-	-	TRBJ2-6	TRBV4-2	TGTGCCAGCAGCGAAGACAGTTCCTCCGCTGGGGCCAACGTCCTGACTTTC	CASSEDSSSAGANVLTF
-	-	TRBJ1-1	TRBV19	TGTGCCAGTAGAGGGAGAGAGATCTACACTGAAGCTTTCTTT	CASRGREIYTEAFF
-	-	TRBJ2-7	TRBV11-2	TGTGCCAGCATTAGGGGGGGAAATCGAGAGCAGTACTTC	CASIRGGNREQYF
-	-	TRBJ1-1	TRBV29-1	TGCAGCGTTGGTCTCACAGCTGAAGCTTTCTTT	CSVGLTAEAFF
-	-	TRBJ2-5	TRBV15	TGTGCCACCAGCAGGGCAGGGAAAGTAGAGACCCAGTACTTC	CATSRAGKVETQYF
-	TRBD1	TRBJ2-5	TRBV5-8	TGTGCCAGCAGCCCCGGGACAGGGCAAGAGACCCAGTACTTC	CASSPGTGQETQYF
-	-	TRBJ2-1	TRBV2	TGTGCCAGCAGTGACGACACGAGCTCCTACAATGAGCAGTTCTTC	CASSDDTSSYNEQFF
-	-	TRBJ1-4	TRBV5-4	TGTGCCAGCAGCTCGCCGGGACAAACTCATGAAAAACTGTTTTTT	CASSSPGQTHEKLFF
-	-	TRBJ2-5	TRBV27	TGTGCCATCAAGGGACACAACCAAGAGACCCAGTACTTC	CAIKGHNQETQYF
-	TRBD1	TRBJ1-4	TRBV19	TGTGCCAGTAGCCTACAGGGGGCGCCTAATGAAAAACTGTTTTTT	CASSLQGAPNEKLFF
-	-	TRBJ1-6	TRBV7-2	TGTGCCAGCAGCTCAGGAAGCTCCTATAATTCACCCCTCCACTTT	CASSSGSSYNSPLHF
-	TRBD2	TRBJ2-1	TRBV12-3/TRBV12-4	TGTGCCAGCAGTTTGTTGGCTAGCGGCGAGCAGTTCTTC	CASSLLASGEQFF
few	-	TRBJ2-6	TRBV6-4	TGTGCCAGCAGTGGAGGGGTTAACTCTGGGGCCAACGTCCTGACTTTC	CASSGGVNSGANVLTF